Listed here are 12 T cell receptor beta chains from one sample, sequenced in a study of blood T cell repertoires in COVID-19. This table comes from immunoSEQ multiplex PCR, and its TCRdb copy is limited to in-frame clones, with some not included. The sample has 400,000 or so clones, around 90% seen once; the top ten hold approximately 2.1%. The sequencing input was PBMCs or T cells enriched from blood (not recorded which). The origin of the receptors is a woman aged 35 to 49 with acute COVID-19.

The chain joins TRBV6-5 to TRBJ2-7; TRBD1 agrees at 7 bases. Losses at the gene ends were 0 bases for V and 3 bases for J; bases not matched to a gene: 5. CDR1 MNHEY and CDR2 SVGAGI come from the germline V gene. This CDR3 has 15 amino acids. CDR3 sequence (DNA): TGTGCCAGCAGTTACTCTCGGGACAGAGTCTACGAGCAGTACTTC. It encodes CASSYSRDRVYEQYF.

The chain has TRBV25-1 and TRBJ1-2; D gene uncertain. The CDR3 sequence is 14 residues long. Trimming pared 0 bases from V and 5 bases from J, leaving 10 bases between. Germline V lookup: CDR1 MGHDK, CDR2 SYGVNS. The CDR3 spells CASSEYFRTYGYTF. The CDR3 nucleotides read TGTGCCAGCAGTGAATATTTCCGGACTTATGGCTACACCTTC.

This chain uses TRBV15 with TRBJ2-6, with 8 bases identical to TRBD1. Per germline, CDR1 LNHNV and CDR2 YYDKDF (reference sequence). V shed 0 bases and J 4 bases; nucleotides not matched to a gene: 14. The CDR3 is 20 residues long. The CDR3 is CATSRDRNRGSVGGANVLTF. CDR3 nucleotide sequence: TGTGCCACCAGCAGAGATCGGAACAGGGGGTCGGTGGGAGGGGCCAACGTCCTGACTTTC. Using reference TRBV15 and TRBJ2-6 for the parts outside the CDR3, the full variable domain is DAMVIQNPRYQVTQFGKPVTLSCSQTLNHNVMYWYQQKSSQAPKLLFHYYDKDFNNEADTPDNFQSRRPNTSFCFLDIRSPGLGDTAMYLCATSRDRNRGSVGGANVLTFGAGSRLTVL.

Here the CDR3 reads CASSPRQGFLEQYF. The CDR3 DNA follows: TGTGCCAGCAGCCCCCGACAGGGATTCCTAGAGCAGTACTTC. V and J are TRBV11-2 and TRBJ2-7, with TRBD1 matching over 7 bases. In germline, CDR1 is SGHAT, CDR2 FQNNGV. V dropped 5 bases and J dropped 7; count of bases not matched to a gene: 11. The CDR3 is 14 residues long.

The V call is TRBV7-9, the J call TRBJ1-4, with 8 bases identical to TRBD1. This CDR3 region has 14 residues. V lost 5 bases, J lost 10 bases, and 9 bases stayed unmatched. Germline CDR1 SEHNR, CDR2 FQNEAQ (reference sequence). CDR3 nucleotides: TGTGCCAGCAGCGTCGGGACAGGTCCGGGAAAACTGTTTTTT. Its translation: CASSVGTGPGKLFF. The whole variable domain, filled in from reference TRBV7-9 and TRBJ1-4, reads DTGVSQNPRHKITKRGQNVTFRCDPISEHNRLYWYRQTLGQGPEFLTYFQNEAQLEKSRLLSDRFSAERPKGSFSTLEIQRTEQGDSAMYLCASSVGTGPGKLFFGSGTQLSVL.

The rearrangement links TRBV7-9 to TRBJ2-5; 9 bases align to TRBD1. The V and J ends lost 5 bases and 4 bases, in that order; junction bases with no gene match: 5. The CDR3 is made up of 14 amino acids. Germline values: CDR1 SEHNR, CDR2 FQNEAQ (reference sequence). The DNA for the CDR3 is TGTGCCAGCAGCCGTACAGGGGGCAGAGAGACCCAGTACTTC. This encodes CASSRTGGRETQYF.

With regard to this clone: The same CDR3 arises from other DNA sequences in this sample as well. V usage is TRBV12-3 or TRBV12-4 and J usage is TRBJ1-6; D unclear. Deletions cut 3 bases from V and 6 bases from J, with 3 bases between. The CDR3 loop spans 12 amino acids. Written as DNA, the CDR3 is TGTGCCAGCAGTTTTAGTAATTCACCCCTCCACTTT. Amino acids: CASSFSNSPLHF.

J is TRBJ2-1 and V is TRBV5-1; 8 nucleotides align to TRBD2. V was clipped by 4 bases and J by 7 bases; unmatched bases: 7. The CDR3 is 14 residues long. Germline values: CDR1 SGHRS, CDR2 YFSETQ. The CDR3 bases are TGCGCCAGCAGCGTGGGACTAGGTGGTAATGAGCAGTTCTTC. This gives the protein CASSVGLGGNEQFF.

V is TRBV5-1 and J is TRBJ2-1; D remains ambiguous. V lost 2 bases and J lost 7, with 10 bases in between. Per the germline V gene, CDR1 is SGHRS and CDR2 is YFSETQ. This CDR3 is built from 13 residues. The CDR3 protein is CASSFRFGNEQFF. The CDR3 DNA sequence: TGCGCCAGCAGCTTCCGATTCGGGAATGAGCAGTTCTTC.

This chain joins TRBV3-1 (or the pseudogene TRBV3-2) and TRBJ2-5; 9 nucleotides line up with TRBD2. With V trimmed by 4 bases and J by 1 base, 4 bases remained unmatched. The V gene's germline CDR1 is LGHDT and CDR2 YNNKEL (reference sequence). This CDR3 has 15 residues. The CDR3 region is CASSPQTSGQETQYF. The CDR3 nucleotides are TGTGCCAGCAGCCCGCAGACTAGCGGCCAAGAGACCCAGTACTTC.

The rearrangement uses TRBV30 and TRBJ2-1; TRBD1 matches 8 bases. The CDR3 has 14 residues. The germline gives CDR1 GTSNPN, CDR2 SVGIG (reference sequence). With V trimmed by 0 bases and J by 2 bases, 0 bases remained unmatched. This CDR3 is CAWSVGQAYNEQFF. The CDR3 region has the DNA TGTGCCTGGAGTGTGGGACAGGCCTACAATGAGCAGTTCTTC. Combining the CDR3 with reference TRBV30 and TRBJ2-1 gives the whole variable domain SQTIHQWPATLVQPVGSPLSLECTVEGTSNPNLYWYRQAAGRGLQLLFYSVGIGQISSEVPQNLSASRPQDRQFILSSKKLLLSDSGFYLCAWSVGQAYNEQFFGPGTRLTVL.

This clone was picked up a small number of times. In nucleotides, the CDR3 is TGTGCCAGCAGCCGGCAGGGGCCAGCGACCCAGTACTTC. Protein: CASSRQGPATQYF. This chain links TRBV5-6 with TRBJ2-5, with D tentatively TRBD1 (6 bases). CDR3 length: 13 amino acids. V was cut by 4 bases and J by 7 bases, with 14 bases left in between. Germline V gene sequence: CDR1 SGHDT, CDR2 YYEEEE.